This TCR beta chain originates from a study of blood T cell repertoires in COVID-19. About the study: The analysed material was cDNA or gDNA that came from T cells, B-cell-depleted T cells, or PBMCs.

Authors' processing steps: Reference gene primer amplification yielded estimated nucleated cell counts. TCRdb's copy holds only in-frame clones and misses some; the assay was immunoSEQ multiplex PCR. D and trimming come from the DNA, and the V and J calls and clone size come from that table. This sample yields around 130,000 clones, of which 80% to 90% are seen a single time; 25% to 35% belongs to the top ten. The V and J ends lost 4 bases and 10 bases, in that order; junction bases with no gene match: 5. There are 13 residues in the CDR3. Per the germline V gene, CDR1 is SGHRS and CDR2 is YFSETQ. Sequenced material: peripheral blood. The V call is TRBV5-1, the J call TRBJ2-1, with TRBD1 identical over 10 bases. The receptor's source is a man aged 70 or older with active or convalescent COVID-19. CDR3: CASSGTGDREQFF. DNA of the CDR3: TGCGCCAGCAGCGGGACAGGGGATCGCGAGCAGTTCTTC. Looking up the rest from reference TRBV5-1 and TRBJ2-1 gives the full variable domain: KAGVTQTPRYLIKTRGQQVTLSCSPISGHRSVSWYQQTPGQGLQFLFEYFSETQRNKGNFPGRFSGRQFSNSRSEMNVSTLELGDSALYLCASSGTGDREQFFGPGTRLTVL.